This TCR beta chain was found in a study of cytomegalovirus exposure and HLA in healthy donors. Study observations and caveats: At a 0.05 false discovery rate, a later analysis found some 17,000 TCR beta sequences to be associated with HLA alleles.

With 9 bases removed from V and 4 bases from J, the gap between germline ends came to 13 bases. This CDR3 has 13 amino acids. Germline loops: CDR1 SNHLY, CDR2 FYNNEI. PCR used 60 Vbeta primers and 13 Jbeta primers. As originally analysed: Approximately 11 million of the 75 million to 95 million unique TCR beta chains counted in a later analysis were shared. TCRdb keeps only in-frame clones here, not all; method: immunoSEQ multiplex PCR. The V and J calls and clone size are taken from that table; D and trimming were inferred from the DNA. The sample includes 140,000 to 150,000 clones, around three quarters seen only once; the top ten take 13%. Remarks on this clone: The antigen is unknown.

This receptor was taken from a man in his forties in good health and CMV-seropositive. The J gene is TRBJ2-1, the V gene TRBV2; no firm D call. The sample comprised PBMCs. The DNA of the CDR3 is TGTGCCAGTCTAGAGAATTTTTACAATGAGCAGTTCTTC. Its protein product is CASLENFYNEQFF.